This TCR beta chain was recovered during a study of blood T cell repertoires in COVID-19. The CDR3 spans 15 residues. Germline CDR1 and CDR2: SGHRS and YFSETQ. V shed 6 bases and J 5 bases; nucleotides not matched to a gene: 13. Sequenced by immunoSEQ multiplex PCR; TCRdb stores in-frame clones only, minus some. This table has under 400,000 clones, about 89% appearing once. This sequence originates from a middle-aged man in a cohort exposed to, infected with or recovered from COVID-19 (not recorded which). The sequenced material came from PBMCs or T cells enriched from blood (not recorded which). The genes are TRBV5-1 and TRBJ2-5; 7 nucleotides agree with TRBD2. In nucleotides, the CDR3 is TGCGCCAGCACCCGAACAAGCGGGAATGGGGAGACCCAGTACTTC. Translated: CASTRTSGNGETQYF.